This record concerns one T cell receptor beta chain sequence. In the authors' workflow: It was from reference gene primer amplification that nucleated cell counts were estimated. TCRdb keeps only in-frame clones here, not all; method: immunoSEQ multiplex PCR. That table gives V, J and clone size, and the DNA gave D and trimming. This sample carries about 160,000 clones, around nine tenths of them seen once, and the ten largest clones take under 13%. Seattle patients were enrolled while actively infected and followed longitudinally. The data are from a study of blood T cell repertoires in COVID-19. Study-level information: Acute and convalescent COVID-19 samples came from the United States, Italy and Spain. PBMCs, B-cell-depleted T cells, or T cells were the source of the cDNA or gDNA that made up the material.

CDR1 is LNHNV and CDR2 is YYDKDF in the germline V gene (reference sequence). The CDR3 has 15 residues. The V segment lost 1 base and the J segment 7 bases; nucleotides outside the gene matches: 6. The TCR sequence derives from a woman in her seventies with COVID-19, enrolled during active disease. This sequence joins TRBV15 and TRBJ1-4; TRBD1 matches at 7 bases. The sample comprised peripheral blood. This CDR3 is CATSRVLGTVEKLFF. The CDR3 region has the DNA TGTGCCACCAGCAGAGTATTAGGGACAGTTGAAAAACTGTTTTTT.